A selection of T cell receptor beta chains follows, all from one sample in a study of blood T cell repertoires in COVID-19. Profiling relied on immunoSEQ multiplex PCR, and the TCRdb table lists in-frame clones only, not all of them. Of around 120,000 clones listed, around nine tenths were seen once; the top ten hold about 1%. The sequenced sample was peripheral blood. Receptors were obtained from a woman aged 50 to 65 with active or convalescent COVID-19. Both conserved end residues are trimmed from each CDR3. Each record gives: V gene, J gene, CDR3 length, CDR3 protein.

TRBV4-3	TRBJ2-7	13	ASSQGTGGSNEQY
TRBV25-1	TRBJ2-3	16	ASSEKRGSGRVADTQY
TRBV7-2	TRBJ2-4	13	ASSLGQGAKGIQY
TRBV11-2	TRBJ2-7	11	ASSPRDSGEQY
TRBV7-9	TRBJ2-3	14	ASSPPSGRAKDTQY
TRBV28	TRBJ2-1	13	ASSPQAGAYNEQF
TRBV7-2	TRBJ2-3	13	ASSLRGTIADTQY
TRBV28	TRBJ2-1	11	ASQVETYNEQF
TRBV6-5	TRBJ1-2	12	ASTRGGQGEGYT
TRBV12-3/TRBV12-4	TRBJ2-7	10	ASSAGTYEQY
TRBV28	TRBJ1-5	13	ASSYPTGGNQPQH
TRBV7-2	TRBJ2-3	15	ASSFKSGSGRADTQY
TRBV11-2	TRBJ2-2	15	ASSLAGGPRSAGELF
TRBV20-1	TRBJ2-5	10	SASGRQETQY
TRBV3-1/TRBV3-2	TRBJ2-7	15	ASSQQTSGSPSYEQY
TRBV24-1	TRBJ2-1	11	ATSDDRGNEQF
TRBV19	TRBJ1-1	9	ASSIGTEAF
TRBV4-1	TRBJ1-2	13	ASSRGTGEIYGYT
TRBV7-2	TRBJ2-7	10	ASSLQGPEQY
TRBV24-1	TRBJ2-1	12	ATSDFTSGRAQF
TRBV28	TRBJ2-7	13	ASSNRVERAYEQY
TRBV28	TRBJ1-2	14	ASSPVGSRFPDGYT
TRBV5-4	TRBJ1-2	12	ASSSGQGGYGYT
TRBV11-3	TRBJ2-3	12	ASSPLRGADTQY
TRBV28	TRBJ2-7	13	ASSEGQPGSYEQY
TRBV9	TRBJ2-1	14	ASSGGGTGSLVEQF
TRBV3-1/TRBV3-2	TRBJ2-4	9	ASSQGSIQY
TRBV9	TRBJ2-7	13	ASSGLPGQSYEQY
TRBV19	TRBJ2-1	14	ASTPSTSGRANEQF
TRBV19	TRBJ1-1	13	ASSLPRQGRTEAF
TRBV6-5	TRBJ1-2	11	ASSPGHGRGYT
TRBV28	TRBJ1-5	13	ASTISGGGNQPQH
TRBV7-8	TRBJ2-1	13	ASSYGLAPYNEQF
TRBV3-1/TRBV3-2	TRBJ2-2	13	ASSRGLLMTGELF
TRBV5-1	TRBJ2-3	15	ASRTGLAGDKTDTQY
TRBV3-1/TRBV3-2	TRBJ1-2	11	ASSQDRSYGYT
TRBV28	TRBJ2-5	16	ASSYSLGLAGGPGTQY
TRBV7-3	TRBJ2-5	13	ASSLTGLGGETQY
TRBV11-2	TRBJ2-7	13	ASSLESGSVYEQY
TRBV6-2/TRBV6-3	TRBJ2-1	14	ASSLGGFQVYNEQF
TRBV7-8	TRBJ2-5	12	ASSLGSEQETQY
TRBV9	TRBJ2-5	16	ASSAHSTRTSGKETQY
TRBV3-1/TRBV3-2	TRBJ1-1	12	ASSQELGGTEAF
TRBV18	TRBJ2-7	13	ASSPDRTSRGEQY
TRBV27	TRBJ2-1	13	ASSPDWIAYNEQF
TRBV6-5	TRBJ2-7	11	ASSYGRGSEQY
TRBV2	TRBJ2-1	13	ASRVADSSYNEQF
TRBV6-2/TRBV6-3	TRBJ2-2	15	ASSYSSSGGNTGELF
TRBV20-1	TRBJ2-7	9	SAARDYEQY
TRBV6-5	TRBJ2-7	13	ASSRGGRESREQY
TRBV28	TRBJ2-1	14	ASSLTTSGRAVEQF
TRBV4-1	TRBJ2-1	15	ASSHPLADRVQNEQF
TRBV30	TRBJ1-5	15	AWSVPSWTGLNQPQH
TRBV27	TRBJ2-7	11	ASGSGSSYEQY
TRBV7-9	TRBJ2-5	13	ASSLTDRGGETQY
TRBV7-2	TRBJ2-1	13	ASRGGTSRVMEQF
TRBV7-2	TRBJ2-7	13	ASSLGQGPAYEQY
TRBV7-3	TRBJ2-3	12	ASSFGVNTDTQY